The sequence of this T cell receptor beta chain was determined in a study of persistence of HIV-infected CD4 T cells. As for the study in general: Donors had been on suppressive ART for a median of approximately eight years. Study observations and caveats: Degenerate expanded CDR3beta sequences were enriched among CMV- and Gag-responding cells.

As for this clone: The antigen remains unidentified.

This was the immunoSEQ version 4 assay in survey mode. Some clones are missing from TCRdb's copy, which holds only in-frame ones; the method was immunoSEQ multiplex PCR. The table shows roughly 43,000 clones, with about 90% occurring only once. CDR3 length equals 13 residues. V was shortened by 4 bases and J by 7 bases, with 11 bases between the two germline ends. This nonspecific control used anti-CD3/anti-CD28 bead stimulation of CD4+ T cells. Sorting selected CD4+ T cells upregulating both CD40 ligand and CD69. For at least 4 years, plasma HIV-1 RNA was undetectable (<50 copies/mL). The starting material was CD4+ T cells sorted from PBMCs after approximately 19-hour stimulation, obtained from a patient who received antiretroviral therapy. This clonotype was sampled from an adult man with HIV who was CMV-seropositive. The V and J genes are TRBV12-3 or TRBV12-4 and TRBJ1-3; D is perhaps TRBD1 (6 bases). The CDR3 DNA reads as TGTGCCAGCAGTTACGGGACACGGAACACCATATATTTT. As protein: CASSYGTRNTIYF.